The clone carrying this TCR beta chain was detected ten times or more. Trimming took 5 bases from V and 5 from J, leaving 13 bases between them. Looked up from germline, CDR1 is DFQATT and CDR2 is SNEGSKA (reference sequence). The CDR3 extends over 12 amino acids. These data come from a study of T cells in Graves' hyperthyroidism and ophthalmopathy. Clinical symptoms, serum thyroxine, TRAb, thyroid ultrasound and orbital computed tomography informed diagnoses. RNA transcripts served as the template for amplifying TCR beta CDR3 regions. The HTBI set primed first-round TCR CDR3 RT-PCR. TCRdb ran MiXCR on the multiplex PCR reads and lists one entry per CDR3 protein. The data hold a few hundred thousand distinct CDR3 sequences, with 15% observed a single time.

The sequence was obtained from a woman between 50 and 59 years old with Graves' hyperthyroidism that later progressed to Graves' ophthalmopathy. The chain has TRBV20-1 and TRBJ2-7, with D tentatively TRBD1 or TRBD2 (5 bases each). Sequencing was done on a sample of blood. The CDR3 DNA reads as TGCAGTGCTGATGAAAAGGGACACGAGCAGTACTTC. Translation: CSADEKGHEQYF.